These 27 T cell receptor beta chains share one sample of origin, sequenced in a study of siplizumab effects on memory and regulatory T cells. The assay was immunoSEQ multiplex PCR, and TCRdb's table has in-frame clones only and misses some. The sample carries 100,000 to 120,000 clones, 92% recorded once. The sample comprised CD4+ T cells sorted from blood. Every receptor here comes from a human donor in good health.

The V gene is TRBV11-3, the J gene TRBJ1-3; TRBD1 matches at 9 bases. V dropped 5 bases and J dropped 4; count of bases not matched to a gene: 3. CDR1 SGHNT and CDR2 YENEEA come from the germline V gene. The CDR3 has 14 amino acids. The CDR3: CASSAGTGGNTIYF. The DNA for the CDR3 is TGTGCCAGCAGCGCCGGGACAGGGGGAAACACCATATATTTT.

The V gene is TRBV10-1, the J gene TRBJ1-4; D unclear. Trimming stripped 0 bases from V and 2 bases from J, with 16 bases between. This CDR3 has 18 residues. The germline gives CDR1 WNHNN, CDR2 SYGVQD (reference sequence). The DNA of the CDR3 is TGCGCCAGCAGTGAGTCGACTCAGGACCCAGACACTAATGAAAAACTGTTTTTT. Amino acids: CASSESTQDPDTNEKLFF.

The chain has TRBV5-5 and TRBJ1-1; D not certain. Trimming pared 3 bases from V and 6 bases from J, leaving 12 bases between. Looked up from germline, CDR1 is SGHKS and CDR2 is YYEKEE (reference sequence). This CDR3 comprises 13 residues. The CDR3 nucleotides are TGTGCCAGCAGCTCCACCCTTAGATCTGAAGCTTTCTTT. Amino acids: CASSSTLRSEAFF.

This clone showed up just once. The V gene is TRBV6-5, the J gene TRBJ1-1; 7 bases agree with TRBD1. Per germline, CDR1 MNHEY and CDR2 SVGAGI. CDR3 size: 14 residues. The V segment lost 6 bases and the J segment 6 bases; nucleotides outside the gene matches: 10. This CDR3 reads CASRRTGVIAEAFF. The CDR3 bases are TGTGCCAGCAGACGTACAGGGGTGATAGCTGAAGCTTTCTTT.

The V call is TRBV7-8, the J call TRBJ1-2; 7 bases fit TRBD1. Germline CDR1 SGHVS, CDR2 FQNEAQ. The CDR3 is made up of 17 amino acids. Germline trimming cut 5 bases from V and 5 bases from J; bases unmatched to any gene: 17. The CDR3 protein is CASSPPGSRQGVYGYTF. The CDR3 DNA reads TGTGCCAGCAGCCCCCCCGGAAGTAGACAGGGTGTGTATGGCTACACCTTC.

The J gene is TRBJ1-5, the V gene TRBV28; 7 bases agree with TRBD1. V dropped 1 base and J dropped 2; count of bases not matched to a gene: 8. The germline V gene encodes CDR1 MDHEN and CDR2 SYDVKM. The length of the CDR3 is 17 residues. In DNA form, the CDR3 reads TGTGCCAGCAGTTTATATTGGGGAGGGGGCGGCAATCAGCCCCAGCATTTT. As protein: CASSLYWGGGGNQPQHF. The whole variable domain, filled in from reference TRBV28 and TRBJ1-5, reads DVKVTQSSRYLVKRTGEKVFLECVQDMDHENMFWYRQDPGLGLRLIYFSYDVKMKEKGDIPEGYSVSREKKERFSLILESASTNQTSMYLCASSLYWGGGGNQPQHFGDGTRLSIL.

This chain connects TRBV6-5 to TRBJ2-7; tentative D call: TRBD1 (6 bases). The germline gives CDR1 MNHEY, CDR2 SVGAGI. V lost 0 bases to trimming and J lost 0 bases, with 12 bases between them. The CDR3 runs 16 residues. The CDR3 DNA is TGTGCCAGCAGTTACTCCTCGGGACACCTCTCCTACGAGCAGTACTTC. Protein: CASSYSSGHLSYEQYF.

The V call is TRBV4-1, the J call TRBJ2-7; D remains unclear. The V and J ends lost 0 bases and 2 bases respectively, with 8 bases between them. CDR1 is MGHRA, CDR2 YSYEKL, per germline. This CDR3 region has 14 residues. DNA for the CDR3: TGCGCCAGCAGCCAAGAAGGCCAGACCTACGAGCAGTACTTC. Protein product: CASSQEGQTYEQYF.

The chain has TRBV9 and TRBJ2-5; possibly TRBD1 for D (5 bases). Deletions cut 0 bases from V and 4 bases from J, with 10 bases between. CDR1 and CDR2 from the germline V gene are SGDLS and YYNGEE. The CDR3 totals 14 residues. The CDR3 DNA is TGTGCCAGCAGCGTAGCTAGGGGCCCAGAGACCCAGTACTTC. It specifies CASSVARGPETQYF.

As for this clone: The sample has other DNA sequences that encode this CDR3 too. The DNA of the CDR3 is TGTGCCAGCAGCTTACAGGGAGGGGACACTGAAGCTTTCTTT. Its translation is CASSLQGGDTEAFF. V is TRBV7-2 and J is TRBJ1-1; a possible D gene is TRBD1 (5 bases). The CDR3 has 14 amino acids. V lost 2 bases and J lost 3, with 10 bases in between. From germline, CDR1 is SGHTA and CDR2 FQGNSA.

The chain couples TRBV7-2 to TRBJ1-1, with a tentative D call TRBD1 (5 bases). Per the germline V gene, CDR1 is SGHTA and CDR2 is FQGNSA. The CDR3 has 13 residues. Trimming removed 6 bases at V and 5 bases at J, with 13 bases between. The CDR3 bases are TGTGCCAGCAGAGACCCAGGGAGGACTGAAGCTTTCTTT. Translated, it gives CASRDPGRTEAFF. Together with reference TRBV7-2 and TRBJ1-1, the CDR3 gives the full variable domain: GAGVSQSPSNKVTEKGKDVELRCDPISGHTALYWYRQSLGQGLEFLIYFQGNSAPDKSGLPSDRFSAERTGGSVSTLTIQRTQQEDSAVYLCASRDPGRTEAFFGQGTRLTVV.

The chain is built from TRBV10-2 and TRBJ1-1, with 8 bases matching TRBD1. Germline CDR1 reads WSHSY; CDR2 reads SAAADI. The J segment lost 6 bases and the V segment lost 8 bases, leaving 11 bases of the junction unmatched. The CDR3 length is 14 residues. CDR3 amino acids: CASRDRRRSPEAFF. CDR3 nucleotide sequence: TGCGCCAGCCGGGACAGGCGCCGGTCCCCTGAAGCTTTCTTT.

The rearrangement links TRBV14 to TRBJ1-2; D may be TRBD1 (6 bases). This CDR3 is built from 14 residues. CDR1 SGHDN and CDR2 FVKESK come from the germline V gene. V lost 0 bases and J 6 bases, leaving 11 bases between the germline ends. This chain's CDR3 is CASSQEGGTDGYTF. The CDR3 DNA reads TGTGCCAGCAGCCAAGAAGGGGGAACTGATGGCTACACCTTC.

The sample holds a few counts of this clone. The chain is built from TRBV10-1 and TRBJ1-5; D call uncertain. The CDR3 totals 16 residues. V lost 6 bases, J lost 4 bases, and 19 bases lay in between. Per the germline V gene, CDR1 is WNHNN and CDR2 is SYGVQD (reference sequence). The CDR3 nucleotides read TGCGCCAGCAGGCTCGTCTTTGTTAGGGAGAATCAGCCCCAGCATTTT. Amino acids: CASRLVFVRENQPQHF.

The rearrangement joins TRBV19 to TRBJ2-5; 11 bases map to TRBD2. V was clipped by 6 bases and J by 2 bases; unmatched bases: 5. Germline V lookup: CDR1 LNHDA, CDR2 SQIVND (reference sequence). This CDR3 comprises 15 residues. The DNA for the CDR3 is TGTGCCAGTAGGGTCACTAGCGGGGGACAAGAGACCCAGTACTTC. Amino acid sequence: CASRVTSGGQETQYF.

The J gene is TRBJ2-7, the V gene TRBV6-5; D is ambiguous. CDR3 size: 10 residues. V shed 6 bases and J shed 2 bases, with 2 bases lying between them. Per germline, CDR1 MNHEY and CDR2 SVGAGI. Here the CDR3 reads CASRTYEQYF. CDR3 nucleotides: TGTGCCAGCAGAACCTACGAGCAGTACTTC.

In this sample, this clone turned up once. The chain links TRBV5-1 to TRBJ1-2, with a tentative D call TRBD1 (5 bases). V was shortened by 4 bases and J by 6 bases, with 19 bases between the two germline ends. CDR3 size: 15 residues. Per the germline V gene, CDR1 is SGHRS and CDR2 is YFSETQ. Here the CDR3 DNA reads TGCGCCAGCAGCGGGACGGGTTCTCCTGTGGATGGCTACACCTTC. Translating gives CASSGTGSPVDGYTF.

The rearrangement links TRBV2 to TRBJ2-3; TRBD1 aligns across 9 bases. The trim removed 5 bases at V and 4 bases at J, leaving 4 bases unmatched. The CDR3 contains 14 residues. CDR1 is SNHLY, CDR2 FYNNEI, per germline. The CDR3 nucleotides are TGTGCCAGCAGTACCCGACAGGGGGCAGATACGCAGTATTTT. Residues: CASSTRQGADTQYF.

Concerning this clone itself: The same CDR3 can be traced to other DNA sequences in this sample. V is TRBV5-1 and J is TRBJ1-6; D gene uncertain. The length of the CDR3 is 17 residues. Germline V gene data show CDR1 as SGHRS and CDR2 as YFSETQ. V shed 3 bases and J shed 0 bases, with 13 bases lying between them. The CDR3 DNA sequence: TGCGCCAGCAGCTCCGAGGGCCCGAGCTCCTATAATTCACCCCTCCACTTT. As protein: CASSSEGPSSYNSPLHF.

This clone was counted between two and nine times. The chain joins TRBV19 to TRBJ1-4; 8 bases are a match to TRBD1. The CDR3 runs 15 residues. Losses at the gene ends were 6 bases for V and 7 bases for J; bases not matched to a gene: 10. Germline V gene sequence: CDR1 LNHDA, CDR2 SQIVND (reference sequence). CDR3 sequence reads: CASRSPGTGGEKLFF. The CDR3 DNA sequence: TGTGCCAGTAGATCTCCCGGGACAGGAGGTGAAAAACTGTTTTTT.

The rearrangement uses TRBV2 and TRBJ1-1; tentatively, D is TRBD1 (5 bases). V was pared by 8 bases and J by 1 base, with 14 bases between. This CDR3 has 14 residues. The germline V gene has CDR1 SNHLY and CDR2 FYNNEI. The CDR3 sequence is CASRGLKGNTEAFF. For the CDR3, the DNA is TGTGCCAGCCGGGGCCTAAAGGGGAACACTGAAGCTTTCTTT.

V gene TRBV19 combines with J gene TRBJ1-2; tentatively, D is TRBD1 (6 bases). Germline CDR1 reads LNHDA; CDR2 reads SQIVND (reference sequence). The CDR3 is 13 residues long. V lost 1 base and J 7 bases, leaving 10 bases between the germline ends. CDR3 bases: TGTGCCAGTAGTATAGGTGACAGGTCTGGCTACACCTTC. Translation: CASSIGDRSGYTF.

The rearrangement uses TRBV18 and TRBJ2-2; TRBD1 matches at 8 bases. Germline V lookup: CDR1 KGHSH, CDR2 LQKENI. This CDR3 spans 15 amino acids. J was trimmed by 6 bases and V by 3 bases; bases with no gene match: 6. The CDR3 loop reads CASSPPDRVAGELFF. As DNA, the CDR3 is TGTGCCAGCTCACCTCCGGACAGGGTGGCCGGGGAGCTGTTTTTT.

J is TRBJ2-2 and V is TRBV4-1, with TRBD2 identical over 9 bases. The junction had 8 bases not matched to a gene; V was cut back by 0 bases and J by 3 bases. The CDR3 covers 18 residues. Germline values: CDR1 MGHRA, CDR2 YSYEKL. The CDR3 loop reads CASSQDPRVAGDTGELFF. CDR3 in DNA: TGCGCCAGCAGCCAAGACCCCCGAGTAGCGGGGGACACCGGGGAGCTGTTTTTT.

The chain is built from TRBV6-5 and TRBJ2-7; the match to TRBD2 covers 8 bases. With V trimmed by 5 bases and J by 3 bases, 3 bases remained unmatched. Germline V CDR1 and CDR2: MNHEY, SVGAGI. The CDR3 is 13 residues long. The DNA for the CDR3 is TGTGCCAGCAGTCGGACTAGCCACTACGAGCAGTACTTC. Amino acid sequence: CASSRTSHYEQYF.

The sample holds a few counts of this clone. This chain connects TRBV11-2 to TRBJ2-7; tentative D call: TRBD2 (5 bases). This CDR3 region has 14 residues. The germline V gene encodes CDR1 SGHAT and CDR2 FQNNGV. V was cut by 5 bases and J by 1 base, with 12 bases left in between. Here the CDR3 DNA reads TGTGCCAGCAGCCCTCGGACTGGTTCCTACGAGCAGTACTTC. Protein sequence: CASSPRTGSYEQYF.

This CDR3 reads CASSLGRVEQYF. The DNA for the CDR3 is TGCGCCAGCAGCTTGGGTCGAGTCGAGCAGTACTTC. The chain uses TRBV5-1 and TRBJ2-7; no clear D gene. Trimming left V 0 bases short and J 6 bases short, with 7 bases between. Germline assignment: CDR1 SGHRS and CDR2 YFSETQ. The CDR3 is made up of 12 amino acids.